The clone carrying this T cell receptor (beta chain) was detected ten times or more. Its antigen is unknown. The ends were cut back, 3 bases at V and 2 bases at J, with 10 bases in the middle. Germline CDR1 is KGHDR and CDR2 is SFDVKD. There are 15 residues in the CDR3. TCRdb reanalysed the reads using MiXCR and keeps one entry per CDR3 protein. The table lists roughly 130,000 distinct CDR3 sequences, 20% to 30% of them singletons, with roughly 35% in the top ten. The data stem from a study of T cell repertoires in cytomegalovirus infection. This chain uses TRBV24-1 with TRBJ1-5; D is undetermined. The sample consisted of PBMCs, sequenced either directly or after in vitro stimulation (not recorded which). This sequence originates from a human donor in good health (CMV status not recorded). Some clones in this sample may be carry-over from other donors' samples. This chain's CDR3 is CATSDVEGGNQPQHF. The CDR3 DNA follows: TGTGCCACCAGTGATGTAGAAGGAGGCAATCAGCCCCAGCATTTT.